Sequencing of this T cell receptor beta chain was carried out in a study of blood T cell repertoires in COVID-19. In the study overall: PBMCs, B-cell-depleted T cells, or T cells were the source of the cDNA or gDNA that made up the material.

This clone has just a few counts. Per the authors' pipeline: Reference gene primer amplification gave nucleated cell count estimates. Repertoires were generated with immunoSEQ multiplex PCR, while TCRdb's copy carries only in-frame clones and drops some. V and J calls and clone size are given by that table; D and trimming were obtained from the DNA. The sample yields around 290,000 clones, roughly 87% seen once. Material: PBMCs or T cells enriched from blood (not recorded which). This TCR came from a woman in her thirties who had recovered from COVID-19.

The CDR3 here is CASSLSGRGGVRDQPQHF. In DNA form, the CDR3 reads TGTGCCAGCAGTTTATCGGGTCGAGGGGGCGTCCGGGATCAGCCCCAGCATTTT. The gene calls are TRBV27 and TRBJ1-5; 7 bases map to TRBD1. CDR1 is MNHEY, CDR2 SMNVEV, per germline (reference sequence). The V and J ends lost 0 bases and 5 bases, in that order; junction bases with no gene match: 13. This CDR3 comprises 18 residues.